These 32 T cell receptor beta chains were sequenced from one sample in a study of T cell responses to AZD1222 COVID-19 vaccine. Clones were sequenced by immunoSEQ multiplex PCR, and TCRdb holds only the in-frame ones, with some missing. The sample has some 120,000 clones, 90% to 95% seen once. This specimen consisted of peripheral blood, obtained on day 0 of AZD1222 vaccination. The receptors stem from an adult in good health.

CDR3 coding DNA: TGTGCCAGCAGAGAATGGGGGACCCATCAGCCCCAGCATTTT. It encodes CASREWGTHQPQHF. The rearrangement joins TRBV27 to TRBJ1-5; D may be TRBD1 (5 bases). Deletions cut 6 bases from V and 5 bases from J, with 14 bases between. Germline V gene data show CDR1 as MNHEY and CDR2 as SMNVEV (reference sequence). CDR3 length: 14 amino acids.

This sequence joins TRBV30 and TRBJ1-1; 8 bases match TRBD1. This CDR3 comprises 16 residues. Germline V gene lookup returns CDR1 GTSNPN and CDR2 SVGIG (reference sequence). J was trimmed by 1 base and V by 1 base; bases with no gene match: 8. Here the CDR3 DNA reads TGTGCCTGGAGTGGGGGGCCGACAGGGGCGAACACTGAAGCTTTCTTT. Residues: CAWSGGPTGANTEAFF.

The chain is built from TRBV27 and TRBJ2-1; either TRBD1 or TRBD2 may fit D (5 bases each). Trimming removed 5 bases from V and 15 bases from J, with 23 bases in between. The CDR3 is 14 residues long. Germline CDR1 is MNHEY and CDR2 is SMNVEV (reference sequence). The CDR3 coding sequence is TGTGCCAGCAGTACCACCGGGACCCCCGTGATTTTGTTCTTC. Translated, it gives CASSTTGTPVILFF.

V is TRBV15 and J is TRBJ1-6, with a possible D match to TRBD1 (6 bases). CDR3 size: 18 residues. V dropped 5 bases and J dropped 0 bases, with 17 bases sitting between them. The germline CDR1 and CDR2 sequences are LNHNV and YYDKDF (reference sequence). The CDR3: CATSFTGGQSSYNSPLHF. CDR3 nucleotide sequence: TGTGCCACCAGCTTCACCGGGGGCCAGAGCTCCTATAATTCACCCCTCCACTTT.

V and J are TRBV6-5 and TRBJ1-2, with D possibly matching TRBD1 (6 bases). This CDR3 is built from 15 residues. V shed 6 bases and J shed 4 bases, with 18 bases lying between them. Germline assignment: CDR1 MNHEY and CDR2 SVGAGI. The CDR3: CASRKGEASVYGYTF. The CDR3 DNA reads TGTGCCAGCAGAAAGGGGGAGGCATCGGTCTATGGCTACACCTTC.

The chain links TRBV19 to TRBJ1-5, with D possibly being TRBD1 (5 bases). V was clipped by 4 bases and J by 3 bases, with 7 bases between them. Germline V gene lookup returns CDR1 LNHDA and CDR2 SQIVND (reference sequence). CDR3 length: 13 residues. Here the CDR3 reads CASSTGYNQPQHF. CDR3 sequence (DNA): TGTGCCAGTAGTACAGGGTACAATCAGCCCCAGCATTTT.

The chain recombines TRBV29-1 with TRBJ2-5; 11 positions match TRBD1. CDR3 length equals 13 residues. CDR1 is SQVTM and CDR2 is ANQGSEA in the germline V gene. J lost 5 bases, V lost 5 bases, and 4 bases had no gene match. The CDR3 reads CSVTGTGGETQYF. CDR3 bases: TGCAGCGTTACCGGGACAGGGGGTGAGACCCAGTACTTC.

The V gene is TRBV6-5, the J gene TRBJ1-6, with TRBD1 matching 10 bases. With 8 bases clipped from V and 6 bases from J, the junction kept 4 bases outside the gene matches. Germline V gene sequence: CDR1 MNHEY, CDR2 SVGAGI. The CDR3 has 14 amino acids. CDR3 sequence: CASARDRGNSPLHF. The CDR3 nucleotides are TGTGCCAGCGCCCGGGACAGGGGTAATTCACCCCTCCACTTT.

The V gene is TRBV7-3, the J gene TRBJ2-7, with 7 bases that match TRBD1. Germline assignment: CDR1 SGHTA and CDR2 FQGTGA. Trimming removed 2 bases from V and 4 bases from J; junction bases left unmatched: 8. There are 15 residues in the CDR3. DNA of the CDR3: TGTGCCAGCAGCTTAGCGGTGGGACAGCAATACGAGCAGTACTTC. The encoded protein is CASSLAVGQQYEQYF.

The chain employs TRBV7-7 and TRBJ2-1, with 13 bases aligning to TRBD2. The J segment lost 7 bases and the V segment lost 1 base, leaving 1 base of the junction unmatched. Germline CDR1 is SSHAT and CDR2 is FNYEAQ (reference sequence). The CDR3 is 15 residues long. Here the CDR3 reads CASSLGTSGSNEQFF. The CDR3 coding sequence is TGTGCCAGCAGCTTAGGGACTAGCGGGAGTAATGAGCAGTTCTTC.

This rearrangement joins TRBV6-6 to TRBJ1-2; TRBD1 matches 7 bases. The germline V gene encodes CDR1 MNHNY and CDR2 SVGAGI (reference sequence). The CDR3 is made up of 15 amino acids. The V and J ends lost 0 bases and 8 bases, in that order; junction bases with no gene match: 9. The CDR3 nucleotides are TGTGCCAGCAGTTACTCAGAACAGGGGTGGCAGGGCTACACCTTC. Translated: CASSYSEQGWQGYTF.

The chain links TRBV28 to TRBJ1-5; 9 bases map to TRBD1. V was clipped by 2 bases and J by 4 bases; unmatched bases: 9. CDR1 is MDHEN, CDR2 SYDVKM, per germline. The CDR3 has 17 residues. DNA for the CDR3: TGTGCCAGCAGTTTAAGGGGACAGGGTCTCCCGAATCAGCCCCAGCATTTT. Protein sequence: CASSLRGQGLPNQPQHF.

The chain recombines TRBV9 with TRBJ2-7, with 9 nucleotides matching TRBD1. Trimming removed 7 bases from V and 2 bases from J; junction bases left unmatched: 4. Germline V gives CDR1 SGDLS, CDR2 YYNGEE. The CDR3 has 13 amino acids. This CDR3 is CASSGDRAYEQYF. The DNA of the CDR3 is TGTGCCAGCTCGGGGGACAGGGCCTACGAGCAGTACTTC.

CDR3 residues: CASSEERDSYNSPLHF. Here the CDR3 DNA reads TGTGCCAGCAGTGAGGAGCGGGACTCCTATAATTCACCCCTCCACTTT. V usage is TRBV2 and J usage is TRBJ1-6, with D unresolved. From germline, CDR1 is SNHLY and CDR2 FYNNEI. Trimming took off 3 bases at V and 0 bases at J, with 9 bases between the two ends. The CDR3 consists of 16 residues.

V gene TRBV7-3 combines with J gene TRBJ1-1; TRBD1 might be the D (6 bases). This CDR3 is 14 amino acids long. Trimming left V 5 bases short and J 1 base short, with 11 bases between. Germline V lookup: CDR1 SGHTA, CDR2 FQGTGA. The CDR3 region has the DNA TGTGCCAGCAGCCCCGGGACAACGAACACTGAAGCTTTCTTT. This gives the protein CASSPGTTNTEAFF.

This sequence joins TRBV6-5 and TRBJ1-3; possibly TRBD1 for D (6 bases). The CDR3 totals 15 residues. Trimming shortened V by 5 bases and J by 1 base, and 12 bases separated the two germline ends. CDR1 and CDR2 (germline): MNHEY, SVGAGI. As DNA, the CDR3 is TGTGCCAGCAGTATACAGGGTCGATCTGGAAACACCATATATTTT. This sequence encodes CASSIQGRSGNTIYF.

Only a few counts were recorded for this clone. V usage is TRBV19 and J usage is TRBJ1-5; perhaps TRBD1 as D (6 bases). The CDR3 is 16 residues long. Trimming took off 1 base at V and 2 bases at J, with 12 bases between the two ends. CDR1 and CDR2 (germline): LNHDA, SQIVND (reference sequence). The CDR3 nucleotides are TGTGCCAGTAGTATAGGGAACAGGGCTGGCAATCAGCCCCAGCATTTT. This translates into CASSIGNRAGNQPQHF.

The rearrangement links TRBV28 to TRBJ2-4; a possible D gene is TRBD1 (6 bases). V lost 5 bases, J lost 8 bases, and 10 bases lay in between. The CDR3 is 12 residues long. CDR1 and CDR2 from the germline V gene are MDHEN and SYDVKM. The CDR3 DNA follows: TGTGCCAGCAGTGAAACAGGGTACATTCAGTACTTC. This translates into CASSETGYIQYF.

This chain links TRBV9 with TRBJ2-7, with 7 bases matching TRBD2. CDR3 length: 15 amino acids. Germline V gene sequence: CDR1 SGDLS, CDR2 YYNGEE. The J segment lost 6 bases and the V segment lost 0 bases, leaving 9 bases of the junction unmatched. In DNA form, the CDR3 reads TGTGCCAGCAGCGTAGGGGTGGCTCCGGGAGGCGAGCAGTACTTC. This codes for CASSVGVAPGGEQYF.

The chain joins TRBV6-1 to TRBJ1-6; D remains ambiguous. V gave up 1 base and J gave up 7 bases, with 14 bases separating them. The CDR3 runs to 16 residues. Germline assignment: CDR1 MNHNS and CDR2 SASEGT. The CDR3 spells CASSEVLVLLNSPLHF. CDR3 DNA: TGTGCCAGCAGTGAAGTATTGGTTCTCTTGAATTCACCCCTCCACTTT.

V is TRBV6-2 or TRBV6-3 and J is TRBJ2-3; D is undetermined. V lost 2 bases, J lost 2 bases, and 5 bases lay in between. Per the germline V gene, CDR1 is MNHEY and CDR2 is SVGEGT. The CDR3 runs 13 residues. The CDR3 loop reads CASSYPLTDTQYF. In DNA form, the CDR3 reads TGTGCCAGCAGTTACCCCCTCACAGATACGCAGTATTTT.

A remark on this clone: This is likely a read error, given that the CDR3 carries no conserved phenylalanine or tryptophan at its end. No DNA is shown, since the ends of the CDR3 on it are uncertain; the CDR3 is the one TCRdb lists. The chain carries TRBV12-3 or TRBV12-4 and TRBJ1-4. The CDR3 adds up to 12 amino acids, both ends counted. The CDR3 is CASSLSRGPGGI.

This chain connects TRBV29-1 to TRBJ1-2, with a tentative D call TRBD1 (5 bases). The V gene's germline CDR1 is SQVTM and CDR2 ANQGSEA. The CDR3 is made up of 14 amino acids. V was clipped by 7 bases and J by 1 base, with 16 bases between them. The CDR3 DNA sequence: TGCAGCGCTTGGGCGGGGGGAGATAACTATGGCTACACCTTC. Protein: CSAWAGGDNYGYTF.

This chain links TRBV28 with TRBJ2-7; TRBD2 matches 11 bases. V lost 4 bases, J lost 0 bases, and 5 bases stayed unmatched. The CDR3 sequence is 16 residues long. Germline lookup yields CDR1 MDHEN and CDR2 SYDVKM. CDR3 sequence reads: CASSSALAGVSYEQYF. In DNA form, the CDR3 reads TGTGCCAGCAGTTCCGCACTAGCGGGAGTCTCCTACGAGCAGTACTTC.

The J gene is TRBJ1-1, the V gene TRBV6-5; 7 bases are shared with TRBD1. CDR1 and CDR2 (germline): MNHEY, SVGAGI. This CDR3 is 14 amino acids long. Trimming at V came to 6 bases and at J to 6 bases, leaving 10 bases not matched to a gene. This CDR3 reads CASSGQAGRAEAFF. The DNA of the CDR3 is TGTGCCAGCAGCGGACAGGCCGGGAGGGCTGAAGCTTTCTTT.

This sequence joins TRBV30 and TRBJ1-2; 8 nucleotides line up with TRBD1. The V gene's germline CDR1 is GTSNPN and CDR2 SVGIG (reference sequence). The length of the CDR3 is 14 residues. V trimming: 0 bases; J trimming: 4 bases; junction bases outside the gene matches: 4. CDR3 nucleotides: TGTGCCTGGAGTGTAGTAGGGACAGGCTATGGCTACACCTTC. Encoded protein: CAWSVVGTGYGYTF.

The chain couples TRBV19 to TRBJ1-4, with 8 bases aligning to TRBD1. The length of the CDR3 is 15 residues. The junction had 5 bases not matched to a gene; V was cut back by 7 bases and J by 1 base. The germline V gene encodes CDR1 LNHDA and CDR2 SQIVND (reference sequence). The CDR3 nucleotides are TGTGCCAGTAAGGACAGGGTAGGAACTAATGAAAAACTGTTTTTT. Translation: CASKDRVGTNEKLFF. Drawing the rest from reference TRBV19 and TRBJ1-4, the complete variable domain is DGGITQSPKYLFRKEGQNVTLSCEQNLNHDAMYWYRQDPGQGLRLIYYSQIVNDFQKGDIAEGYSVSREKKESFPLTVTSAQKNPTAFYLCASKDRVGTNEKLFFGSGTQLSVL.

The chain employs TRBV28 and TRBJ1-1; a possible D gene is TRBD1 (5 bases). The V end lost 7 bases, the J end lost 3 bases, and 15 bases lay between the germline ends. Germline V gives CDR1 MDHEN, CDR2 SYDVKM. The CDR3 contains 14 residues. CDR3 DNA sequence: TGTGCCAGCAAACTGGGGCAGGTGTACACTGAAGCTTTCTTT. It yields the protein CASKLGQVYTEAFF.

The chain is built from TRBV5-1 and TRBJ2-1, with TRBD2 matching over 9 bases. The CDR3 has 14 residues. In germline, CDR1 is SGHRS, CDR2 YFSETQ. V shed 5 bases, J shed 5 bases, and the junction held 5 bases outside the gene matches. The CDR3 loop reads CASRARLADNEQFF. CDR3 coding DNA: TGCGCCAGCAGGGCCAGACTAGCGGACAATGAGCAGTTCTTC.

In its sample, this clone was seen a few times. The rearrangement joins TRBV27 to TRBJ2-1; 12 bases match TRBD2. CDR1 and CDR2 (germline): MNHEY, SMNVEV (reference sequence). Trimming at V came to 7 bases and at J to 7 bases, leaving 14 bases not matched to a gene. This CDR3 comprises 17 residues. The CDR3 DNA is TGTGCCAGCACCATAAGAGGGTCTAGCGGGAGGGCAAATGAGCAGTTCTTC. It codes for CASTIRGSSGRANEQFF.

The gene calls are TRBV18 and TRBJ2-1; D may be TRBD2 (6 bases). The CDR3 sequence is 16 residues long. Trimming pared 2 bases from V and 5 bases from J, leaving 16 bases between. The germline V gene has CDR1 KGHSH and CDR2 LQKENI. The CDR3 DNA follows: TGTGCCAGCTCACCATGGGAGCGGCCGGGGGACAATGAGCAGTTCTTC. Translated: CASSPWERPGDNEQFF.

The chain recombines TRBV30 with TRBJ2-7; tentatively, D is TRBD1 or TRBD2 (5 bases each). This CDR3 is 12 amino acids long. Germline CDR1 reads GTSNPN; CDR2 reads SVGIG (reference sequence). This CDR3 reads CATAPGQYEQYF. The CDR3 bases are TGTGCTACGGCGCCGGGGCAATACGAGCAGTACTTC.